This TCR beta chain was identified during a study of CD8+ T cells in alopecia areata. Per the germline V gene, CDR1 is SQVTM and CDR2 is ANQGSEA. The CDR3 sequence is 15 residues long. V dropped 7 bases and J dropped 0; count of bases not matched to a gene: 10. RNA was extracted and reverse transcribed into cDNA as the sequencing template. Repertoires were generated with immunoSEQ multiplex PCR, while TCRdb's copy carries only in-frame clones and drops some. The sample shows more than 75,000 clones, 41% of them seen only once. The TCR was taken from a human donor with alopecia areata. The material sequenced was CD4+ T cells sorted from blood. The J gene is TRBJ2-7, the V gene TRBV29-1, with 9 bases aligning to TRBD1. The chain's CDR3 is CSALTGTGSSYEQYF. In nucleotides, the CDR3 is TGCAGCGCCCTCACCGGGACAGGGAGCTCCTACGAGCAGTACTTC.